A selection of T cell receptor beta chains follows, all from one sample in a study of cytomegalovirus exposure and HLA in healthy donors. Only in-frame clones appear in the TCRdb table, and some are missing; sequencing was by immunoSEQ multiplex PCR. The profile shows approximately 110,000 clones, roughly 80% of them singletons. The sample taken for sequencing was PBMCs. The receptors stem from a woman aged 40 to 49 in good health and CMV-seropositive. Each CDR3 is given with its conserved first and last residue. D genes are given only for firm matches. Some rows have no size entry. The others give once, few or many, or a class for an expanded clone.

j_gene: TRBJ1-1
abundance: -
v_gene: TRBV6-5
d_gene: -
CDR3aa: CASSYSLGEGGTEAFF
CDR3nt: TGTGCCAGCAGTTACTCGTTGGGGGAAGGGGGTACTGAAGCTTTCTTT

j_gene: TRBJ2-7
abundance: -
v_gene: TRBV20-1
d_gene: -
CDR3aa: CSAARVYEQYF
CDR3nt: TGCAGTGCCGCCCGGGTCTACGAGCAGTACTTC

j_gene: TRBJ1-5
abundance: -
v_gene: TRBV7-2
d_gene: -
CDR3aa: CASSLASITNQPQHF
CDR3nt: TGTGCCAGCAGCTTAGCGTCTATAACGAATCAGCCCCAGCATTTT

j_gene: TRBJ1-2
abundance: -
v_gene: TRBV7-9
d_gene: -
CDR3aa: CASSPWVQSGYGYTF
CDR3nt: TGTGCCAGCAGCCCATGGGTCCAGAGCGGATATGGCTACACCTTC

j_gene: TRBJ2-5
abundance: -
v_gene: TRBV10-2
d_gene: -
CDR3aa: CASSTGVLETQYF
CDR3nt: TGCGCCAGCAGTACGGGAGTGTTGGAGACCCAGTACTTC

j_gene: TRBJ1-1
abundance: -
v_gene: TRBV7-2
d_gene: -
CDR3aa: CASSLSSGQGNTEAFF
CDR3nt: TGTGCCAGCAGCTTAAGCTCGGGACAAGGGAACACTGAAGCTTTCTTT

j_gene: TRBJ1-2
abundance: -
v_gene: TRBV7-2
d_gene: TRBD1
CDR3aa: CASSPQDRRHYGYTF
CDR3nt: TGTGCCAGCAGCCCCCAGGACAGGAGGCACTATGGCTACACCTTC

j_gene: TRBJ1-4
abundance: -
v_gene: TRBV7-8
d_gene: -
CDR3aa: CASSLRVGDEKLFF
CDR3nt: TGTGCCAGCAGCTTACGCGTCGGGGATGAAAAACTGTTTTTT

j_gene: TRBJ1-2
abundance: -
v_gene: TRBV5-5
d_gene: -
CDR3aa: CASSLGGSLANYGYTF
CDR3nt: TGTGCCAGCAGCTTGGGCGGGTCGCTAGCTAACTATGGCTACACCTTC

j_gene: TRBJ1-2
abundance: -
v_gene: TRBV4-2
d_gene: -
CDR3aa: CASSLDAQVGGYTF
CDR3nt: TGTGCCAGCAGTCTAGATGCACAGGTCGGTGGCTACACCTTC

j_gene: TRBJ1-4
abundance: -
v_gene: TRBV15
d_gene: TRBD1
CDR3aa: CATSRTNRDRGRGREKLFF
CDR3nt: TGTGCCACCAGCAGAACCAACCGGGACAGGGGTCGCGGGCGGGAAAAACTGTTTTTT

j_gene: TRBJ1-2
abundance: -
v_gene: TRBV9
d_gene: -
CDR3aa: CASSPGGYAIGGYTF
CDR3nt: TGTGCCAGCAGCCCCGGAGGGTATGCTATCGGGGGCTACACCTTC

j_gene: TRBJ1-5
abundance: few
v_gene: TRBV5-1
d_gene: TRBD1
CDR3aa: CASSNTGGSDQPQHF
CDR3nt: TGCGCCAGCAGTAATACAGGGGGCAGCGATCAGCCCCAGCATTTT

j_gene: TRBJ2-4
abundance: -
v_gene: TRBV10-2
d_gene: -
CDR3aa: CASSARDSSKNIQYF
CDR3nt: TGCGCCAGCAGTGCGCGGGATTCGTCCAAAAACATTCAGTACTTC

j_gene: TRBJ1-1
abundance: -
v_gene: TRBV7-9
d_gene: TRBD1
CDR3aa: CASSRHYGQTGGNTEAFF
CDR3nt: TGTGCCAGCAGCCGACATTATGGCCAGACAGGGGGGAACACTGAAGCTTTCTTT

j_gene: TRBJ2-6
abundance: -
v_gene: TRBV7-6
d_gene: -
CDR3aa: CASRNSGSGANVLTF
CDR3nt: TGTGCCAGCAGGAATTCAGGGTCTGGGGCCAACGTCCTGACTTTC

j_gene: TRBJ2-3
abundance: -
v_gene: TRBV5-1
d_gene: TRBD2
CDR3aa: CASSFSGGDGDTQYF
CDR3nt: TGCGCCAGCAGCTTCAGCGGGGGGGACGGAGATACGCAGTATTTT

j_gene: TRBJ1-4
abundance: -
v_gene: TRBV19
d_gene: -
CDR3aa: CASLGRGTNEKLFF
CDR3nt: TGTGCCAGTCTGGGGCGCGGAACTAATGAAAAACTGTTTTTT

j_gene: TRBJ2-7
abundance: -
v_gene: TRBV5-6
d_gene: -
CDR3aa: CASSFSFSYEQYF
CDR3nt: TGTGCCAGCAGCTTTTCTTTCTCCTACGAGCAGTACTTC

j_gene: TRBJ2-3
abundance: -
v_gene: TRBV5-1
d_gene: TRBD1
CDR3aa: CASSPQGTTDTQYF
CDR3nt: TGCGCCAGCAGCCCACAGGGGACCACAGATACGCAGTATTTT

j_gene: TRBJ2-7
abundance: few
v_gene: TRBV29-1
d_gene: -
CDR3aa: CSVGGGYEQYF
CDR3nt: TGCAGCGTTGGAGGGGGCTACGAGCAGTACTTC

j_gene: TRBJ1-1
abundance: -
v_gene: TRBV5-1
d_gene: -
CDR3aa: CASSLQGLGAVAFF
CDR3nt: TGCGCCAGCAGCTTGCAGGGTCTGGGGGCAGTAGCTTTCTTT

j_gene: TRBJ2-7
abundance: -
v_gene: TRBV7-9
d_gene: TRBD1
CDR3aa: CASSLPQGPRSYEQYF
CDR3nt: TGTGCCAGCAGCCTACCACAGGGGCCCCGATCCTACGAGCAGTACTTC

j_gene: TRBJ2-1
abundance: -
v_gene: TRBV5-1
d_gene: -
CDR3aa: CASSLESSYNEQFF
CDR3nt: TGCGCCAGCAGCTTGGAATCGTCCTACAATGAGCAGTTCTTC